A single sample gave rise to the 5 T cell receptor beta chains below, sequenced in a study of shared clonotypes between healthy human individuals. This table comes from immunoSEQ multiplex PCR, and its TCRdb copy is limited to in-frame clones, with some not included. The sample has hundreds of thousands of clones; about four fifths are singletons. Material: PBMCs. These receptors all stem from a woman aged 40 to 50 in good health. Some clones in this sample may be carry-over from other donors' samples.

The CDR3 DNA is TGTGCCAGCTCACCAGGGCGCACTGAAGCTTTCTTT. It yields the protein CASSPGRTEAFF. J is TRBJ1-1 and V is TRBV18; D remains ambiguous. The germline V gene encodes CDR1 KGHSH and CDR2 LQKENI. V lost 2 bases and J 4 bases, leaving 5 bases between the germline ends. The CDR3 loop spans 12 amino acids.

This clone has a handful of counts. V usage is TRBV30 and J usage is TRBJ1-1; TRBD1 matches at 7 bases. Germline V gene lookup returns CDR1 GTSNPN and CDR2 SVGIG (reference sequence). J lost 3 bases, V lost 3 bases, and 4 bases had no gene match. The CDR3 sequence is 13 residues long. CDR3 DNA sequence: TGTGCCTGGAGGGAGGGACAGTACACTGAAGCTTTCTTT. Amino acid sequence: CAWREGQYTEAFF. Using reference TRBV30 and TRBJ1-1 for the parts outside the CDR3, the full variable domain is SQTIHQWPATLVQPVGSPLSLECTVEGTSNPNLYWYRQAAGRGLQLLFYSVGIGQISSEVPQNLSASRPQDRQFILSSKKLLLSDSGFYLCAWREGQYTEAFFGQGTRLTVV.

The V gene is TRBV2, the J gene TRBJ2-7; 10 positions match TRBD1. V dropped 3 bases and J dropped 6; count of bases not matched to a gene: 5. This CDR3 is built from 14 residues. CDR1 SNHLY and CDR2 FYNNEI come from the germline V gene. CDR3: CASSEGTGVGEQYF. The CDR3 DNA reads TGTGCCAGCAGTGAGGGGACAGGGGTCGGCGAGCAGTACTTC.

The CDR3 region is CASSLAWVVFVGELFF. CDR3 DNA sequence: TGTGCCAGCAGCCTGGCCTGGGTAGTATTCGTCGGGGAGCTGTTTTTT. The chain joins TRBV7-9 to TRBJ2-2; D is unresolved. The ends were cut back, 5 bases at V and 7 bases at J, with 20 bases in the middle. The CDR3 runs 16 residues. Germline CDR1 is SEHNR and CDR2 is FQNEAQ (reference sequence).

V usage is TRBV7-9 and J usage is TRBJ2-3; TRBD2 matches at 7 bases. CDR1 and CDR2 from the germline V gene are SEHNR and FQNEAQ (reference sequence). V lost 5 bases to trimming and J lost 8 bases; unmatched junction nucleotides: 16. This CDR3 spans 16 amino acids. DNA of the CDR3: TGTGCCAGCAGCCCCTGGGGAGGGGCTAATCTAGGTACGCAGTATTTT. As protein: CASSPWGGANLGTQYF.